This T cell receptor beta chain was recorded in a study of blood T cell repertoires in COVID-19. The CDR3 is made up of 15 amino acids. V was pared by 1 base and J by 6 bases, with 12 bases between. The germline CDR1 and CDR2 sequences are MGHRA and YSYEKL. Using immunoSEQ multiplex PCR, the repertoire was profiled, and TCRdb retains in-frame clones only, with some absent. The sample lists some 190,000 clones, 70% to 90% occurring once. Sample: peripheral blood. The chain uses TRBV4-1 and TRBJ2-2; no clear D. This clonotype was sampled from a human donor with active or convalescent COVID-19. The donor label of this sample is uncertain. The CDR3 DNA reads TGCGCCAGCAGCCAAGTACACCCCGAGGCCGGGGAGCTGTTTTTT. Its protein is CASSQVHPEAGELFF.